Listed here are 6 T cell receptor beta chains from one sample, sequenced in a study of cytomegalovirus exposure and HLA in healthy donors. TCRdb's copy holds only in-frame clones and misses some; the assay was immunoSEQ multiplex PCR. The repertoire holds 90,000 to 100,000 clones, with approximately 84% as singletons. Sequencing was done on a sample of PBMCs. The source is a man between 18 and 29 years old in good health and CMV-seropositive.

V gene TRBV6-4 combines with J gene TRBJ2-1; perhaps TRBD2 as D (7 bases). Trimming took off 0 bases at V and 7 bases at J, with 13 bases between the two ends. Germline assignment: CDR1 MRHNA and CDR2 SNTAGT. The CDR3 sequence is 15 residues long. The CDR3 sequence is CASSDSGGPKNEQFF. The CDR3 nucleotides are TGTGCCAGCAGTGACTCCGGGGGGCCCAAAAATGAGCAGTTCTTC.

The chain uses TRBV6-6 and TRBJ1-5; TRBD1 might be the D (6 bases). Germline CDR1 MNHNY, CDR2 SVGAGI (reference sequence). This CDR3 has 13 residues. V was pared by 8 bases and J by 3 bases, with 11 bases between. The CDR3 protein is CASHDRNNQPQHF. The CDR3 DNA follows: TGTGCCAGCCATGACAGGAACAATCAGCCCCAGCATTTT.

The chain couples TRBV4-3 to TRBJ2-7; D is perhaps TRBD1 (5 bases). CDR3 length equals 12 residues. V was clipped by 1 base and J by 6 bases, with 7 bases between them. Germline V CDR1 and CDR2: LGHNA, YSLEER. The CDR3 DNA is TGCGCCAGCAGCCAAGGTAGGGGCGAGCAGTACTTC. Translating it yields CASSQGRGEQYF.

The rearrangement uses TRBV28 and TRBJ2-7; 9 bases line up with TRBD2. CDR1 and CDR2 (germline): MDHEN, SYDVKM. The length of the CDR3 is 14 residues. The J segment lost 6 bases and the V segment lost 6 bases, leaving 9 bases of the junction unmatched. CDR3 residues: CASSFISGSGEQYF. CDR3 DNA sequence: TGTGCCAGCAGCTTTATTAGCGGGAGCGGCGAGCAGTACTTC. Filled out from reference TRBV28 and TRBJ2-7, the complete variable domain reads DVKVTQSSRYLVKRTGEKVFLECVQDMDHENMFWYRQDPGLGLRLIYFSYDVKMKEKGDIPEGYSVSREKKERFSLILESASTNQTSMYLCASSFISGSGEQYFGPGTRLTVT.

This clone came up once. This rearrangement joins TRBV29-1 to TRBJ1-3; tentatively, D is TRBD1 (5 bases). CDR1 and CDR2 from the germline V gene are SQVTM and ANQGSEA. This CDR3 has 12 residues. Trimming took off 4 bases at V and 2 bases at J, with 6 bases between the two ends. The CDR3 region has the DNA TGCAGCGTTGCAGGGACTGGAAACACCATATATTTT. Translating gives CSVAGTGNTIYF.

The rearrangement joins TRBV6-6 to TRBJ2-4; 12 bases are a match to TRBD1. Germline V gene lookup returns CDR1 MNHNY and CDR2 SVGAGI (reference sequence). This CDR3 comprises 16 residues. The ends lost 4 bases at V and 7 bases at J; junction bases unmatched: 8. CDR3 DNA sequence: TGTGCCAGCAGTTCATCCGGGACAGGGGGCTGGAACATTCAGTACTTC. Protein: CASSSSGTGGWNIQYF.